This TCR beta chain was recorded in a study of blood T cell repertoires in COVID-19. Study as a whole: PBMCs, B-cell-depleted T cells, or T cells were the source of the cDNA or gDNA that made up the material.

Germline CDR1 and CDR2: LGHDT and YNNKEL (reference sequence). V gave up 0 bases and J gave up 7 bases, with 10 bases separating them. This CDR3 region has 14 residues. TCRdb keeps only in-frame clones here, not all; method: immunoSEQ multiplex PCR. Here the sample spans roughly 230,000 clones, over 65% being singletons. Clinical history reported by participants formed the basis on which cohorts were assigned. Symptom resolution, clearance, or two negative PCRs marked the recovered donors of Cohort 3. This chain links TRBV3-1 (or the pseudogene TRBV3-2) with TRBJ1-5; tentative D call: TRBD1 (5 bases). Sequencing used PBMCs or T cells enriched from blood (not recorded which). This TCR came from an older woman who had recovered from COVID-19. CDR3 coding DNA: TGTGCCAGCAGCCAAGAGCGAACAGGACAGCCCCAGCATTTT. It specifies CASSQERTGQPQHF.